This T cell receptor beta chain came from a study of cytomegalovirus exposure and HLA in healthy donors. Donors were ostensibly healthy at sampling, although undocumented immune exposures were probable. Regarding this clone: The germline gene is not matched at one end of the junction; a read error may be the cause.

The primer mix had 60 Vbeta and 13 Jbeta primers. Clones were sequenced by immunoSEQ multiplex PCR, and TCRdb holds only the in-frame ones, with some missing. Of 250,000 to 350,000 clones listed, around 66% are singletons. The sample comprised PBMCs. This sequence originates from a female donor in good health and CMV-seronegative.

CDR3: CASSSQDREWIF. The CDR3 DNA reads as TGTGCCAGCAGCTCACAGGACAGGGAGTGGATCTTC. The rearrangement uses TRBV11-2 and TRBJ2-1; TRBD1 matches at 8 bases. From germline, CDR1 is SGHAT and CDR2 FQNNGV. The CDR3 length is 12 residues.